The entry below gives a single TCR beta chain sequence along with its context. The entry originates in a study of T-cell memory formation after mild COVID-19. CDR1 and CDR2 from the germline V gene are SGHTA and FQGNSA. There are 13 residues in the CDR3. The V and J ends lost 5 bases and 6 bases, in that order; junction bases with no gene match: 5. Via MiXCR, TCRdb re-called the 5' RACE reads, giving one row per CDR3 protein. The data show 240,000 or so distinct CDR3 sequences, approximately 9% seen once. This sequence joins TRBV7-2 and TRBJ2-3; TRBD2 matches 7 bases. The clonotype was recovered from a man between 18 and 29 years old who had mild COVID-19 (a few samples of this study predate the infection). Cell type and time point are not known. What was sequenced was PBMCs or a T cell subset sorted from them (not recorded which). The CDR3 region is CASSSGKGDTQYF. The CDR3 DNA sequence: TGTGCCAGCAGCAGCGGGAAAGGGGATACGCAGTATTTT.